A selection of T cell receptor beta chains follows, all from one sample in a study of shared clonotypes between healthy human individuals. Generated by immunoSEQ multiplex PCR, the TCRdb table keeps only in-frame clones and is missing some. Of over 2 million clones listed, 85% to 95% were seen once; the top ten hold 0.13%. Sequenced material: naive CD4+ T cells sorted from blood. All receptors derive from a young man in good health. Both conserved end residues are trimmed from each CDR3.

V gene,CDR3 protein
TRBV12-2,ARTPPAGVPYEQY
TRBV2,ASIVGRLETQY
TRBV18,ASSPIWTGGSHEQY
TRBV11-2,ASSLRRSGTDTQY
TRBV6-5,ASRSGRYNQPQH
TRBV7-9,ASRPGTGSSYNSPLH
TRBV28,ASRPGQATYEQY
TRBV11-2,ASSLAPAAGEY
TRBV9,ASTEVGLAGETQY
TRBV11-2,ASSPSSYEQY
TRBV7-9,ASSFPPKVINYGYT
TRBV9,ASSFQQGPTYGYT
TRBV10-3,AISESEGAGEKLF
TRBV7-2,ASSPRQVRFSNQPQH
TRBV7-2,ASSRPGGVYGYT
TRBV6-1,ASSDDRVHEQY
TRBV27,ASTPGTGLTGELF
TRBV18,ASSPPGQGDGYT
TRBV29-1,SVGSGNTEAF
TRBV28,ASSLTFGASGGNEQF
TRBV28,ASCHRGQGNQPQH
TRBV10-3,AISGGYEQY
TRBV18,ASSPPTGTVDTDTQY
TRBV18,ASSPQGPHSNQPQH
TRBV5-6,ASSSTEETQY
TRBV10-3,AISGGTSGGATYEQY